A single sample is the source of the 9 T cell receptor beta chains below, sequenced in a study of blood T cell repertoires in COVID-19. Repertoires were generated with immunoSEQ multiplex PCR, while TCRdb's copy carries only in-frame clones and drops some. In the table there are 250,000 to 300,000 clones, roughly 90% of which are singletons. Sequencing was carried out using peripheral blood. Source of these receptors: a woman between 25 and 40 years old with active or convalescent COVID-19.

The rearrangement links TRBV6-2 or TRBV6-3 to TRBJ1-2; possible D gene TRBD1, 6 bases. The CDR3 totals 12 residues. The germline V gene has CDR1 MNHEY and CDR2 SVGEGT. Trimming left V 5 bases short and J 4 bases short, with 8 bases between. CDR3 sequence: CASSKDSYGYTF. CDR3 bases: TGTGCCAGCAGTAAGGACAGCTATGGCTACACCTTC.

The chain has TRBV15 and TRBJ1-5, with a weak D call TRBD1 (5 bases). Germline V gene lookup returns CDR1 LNHNV and CDR2 YYDKDF (reference sequence). The CDR3 spans 16 residues. V lost 3 bases and J lost 7, with 19 bases in between. DNA of the CDR3: TGTGCCACCAGCAGTCAAACAGGTCGGAGGGGACAGCCCCAGCATTTT. It codes for CATSSQTGRRGQPQHF.

In DNA form, the CDR3 reads TGTGCCATCAGTCCAGGTACCGGCACAGATACGCAGTATTTT. It is translated as CAISPGTGTDTQYF. The rearrangement joins TRBV10-3 to TRBJ2-3; D is ambiguous. Germline-derived CDR1 and CDR2 are ENHRY and SYGVKD. The CDR3 extends over 14 amino acids. Trimming removed 5 bases from V and 1 base from J, with 10 bases in between.

The CDR3 region is CASSHGQGKRALYEQYF. CDR3 in DNA: TGCGCCAGCAGCCACGGACAGGGGAAGAGAGCCCTCTACGAGCAGTACTTC. V is TRBV4-1 and J is TRBJ2-7; TRBD1 aligns across 9 bases. The junction had 12 bases not matched to a gene; V was cut back by 3 bases and J by 3 bases. Germline V CDR1 and CDR2: MGHRA, YSYEKL. The CDR3 spans 17 residues.

The gene calls are TRBV7-9 and TRBJ2-2, with a tentative D call TRBD2 (6 bases). The CDR3 length is 14 residues. V was clipped by 5 bases and J by 5 bases, with 12 bases between them. In germline, CDR1 is SEHNR, CDR2 FQNEAQ (reference sequence). The CDR3 DNA is TGTGCCAGCAGCCACCCGGGGAGGACCGGGGAGCTGTTTTTT. Translated: CASSHPGRTGELFF.

The chain recombines TRBV11-2 with TRBJ2-3; tentatively, D is TRBD2 (5 bases). Trimming took off 6 bases at V and 3 bases at J, with 16 bases between the two ends. The CDR3 length is 15 residues. The germline V gene encodes CDR1 SGHAT and CDR2 FQNNGV. The CDR3 coding sequence is TGTGCCAGCAGTTTTCTTCCTCAGCGGACAGATACGCAGTATTTT. Its translation is CASSFLPQRTDTQYF.

This clone showed up just once. CDR3 amino acids: CASSLGQGLEETQYF. For the CDR3, the DNA is TGTGCCAGCAGCCTCGGACAAGGATTGGAAGAGACCCAGTACTTC. This chain joins TRBV7-9 and TRBJ2-5; the D gene is possibly TRBD1 (5 bases). V lost 5 bases to trimming and J lost 3 bases, with 16 bases between them. The CDR3 has 15 residues. The germline V gene has CDR1 SEHNR and CDR2 FQNEAQ (reference sequence).

This rearrangement joins TRBV28 to TRBJ2-5; D perhaps matches TRBD1 (5 bases). V gave up 11 bases and J gave up 5 bases, with 18 bases separating them. The CDR3 length is 13 residues. The germline gives CDR1 MDHEN, CDR2 SYDVKM. The CDR3 DNA reads TGTGCCGGCCGGACCCCAGGGCGGGAGACCCAGTACTTC. It codes for CAGRTPGRETQYF.

This clone was counted a few times. V and J are TRBV27 and TRBJ2-5, with 12 bases that match TRBD2. The germline V gene has CDR1 MNHEY and CDR2 SMNVEV (reference sequence). Germline trimming cut 3 bases from V and 2 bases from J; bases unmatched to any gene: 4. The CDR3 spans 16 residues. In DNA, the CDR3 is TGTGCCAGCAGTTTTTTGACTAGCGGGGGACAAGAGACCCAGTACTTC. Protein product: CASSFLTSGGQETQYF.